This T cell receptor (beta chain) was found in a study of cytomegalovirus exposure and HLA in healthy donors. This CDR3 comprises 19 residues. The V and J ends lost 1 base and 6 bases, in that order; junction bases with no gene match: 9. Both 60 Vbeta primers and 13 Jbeta primers went into the PCR. TCRdb's copy holds only in-frame clones and misses some; the assay was immunoSEQ multiplex PCR. The data contain around 170,000 clones, around 80% of them seen just once; the ten biggest clones take up 1%. The TCR originated in a woman in her 50s in good health and CMV-seropositive. The gene calls are TRBV5-3 and TRBJ2-2; 16 nucleotides align to TRBD2. TRBV5-3 is an open reading frame, and its role is uncertain. Material: PBMCs. CDR3 amino acids: CARSLLSPGLAGGAGELFF. The DNA of the CDR3 is TGTGCCAGAAGCTTGTTAAGTCCGGGACTAGCGGGAGGGGCCGGGGAGCTGTTTTTT.